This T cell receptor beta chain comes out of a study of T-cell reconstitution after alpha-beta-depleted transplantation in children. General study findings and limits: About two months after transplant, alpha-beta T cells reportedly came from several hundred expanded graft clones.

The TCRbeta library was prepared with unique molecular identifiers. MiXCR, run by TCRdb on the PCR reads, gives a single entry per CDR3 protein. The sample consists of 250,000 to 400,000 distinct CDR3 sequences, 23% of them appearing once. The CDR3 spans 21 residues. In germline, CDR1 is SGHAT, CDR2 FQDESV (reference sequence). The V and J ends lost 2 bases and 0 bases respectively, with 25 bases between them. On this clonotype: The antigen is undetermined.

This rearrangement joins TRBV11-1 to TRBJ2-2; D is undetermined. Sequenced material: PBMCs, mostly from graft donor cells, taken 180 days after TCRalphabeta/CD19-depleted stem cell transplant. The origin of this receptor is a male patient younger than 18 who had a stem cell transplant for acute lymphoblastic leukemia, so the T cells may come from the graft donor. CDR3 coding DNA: TGTGCCAGCAGCTTATTTCGGGTCATCGGGCCCTACTCCTCGAACACCGGGGAGCTGTTTTTT. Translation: CASSLFRVIGPYSSNTGELFF.